This T cell receptor (beta chain) derives from a study of blood T cell repertoires in COVID-19. Study overall: Samples taken during acute and convalescent COVID-19 were collected in the United States, Italy and Spain. Sources were T cells, B-cell-depleted T cells, or PBMCs; the material itself was cDNA or gDNA.

Original analysis: Amplification from reference gene primers served as the basis for estimated nucleated cell counts. The table came from immunoSEQ multiplex PCR; TCRdb's copy has only in-frame clones and leaves some out. The V and J calls and clone size were taken over from that table, and D and trimming were inferred from the DNA. The sample records more than 250,000 clones, more than 85% being singletons. Germline-derived CDR1 and CDR2 are SNHLY and FYNNEI. J gave up 0 bases and V 8 bases, and 4 bases lay outside the gene matches. There are 15 residues in the CDR3. Input material: peripheral blood. The TCR originated in a man aged 18 to 29 with active or convalescent COVID-19. This chain connects TRBV2 to TRBJ2-3; 11 positions match TRBD2. CDR3 sequence: CASVGTSGSTDTQYF. The CDR3 DNA follows: TGTGCCAGCGTCGGGACTAGCGGAAGCACAGATACGCAGTATTTT.